These 14 T cell receptor beta chains came from one sample sequenced in a study of T cell responses to AZD1222 COVID-19 vaccine. Produced via immunoSEQ multiplex PCR; TCRdb's table is partial and in-frame only. The sample carries about 140,000 clones, about nine tenths recorded once. The starting material was peripheral blood, obtained on day 0 of AZD1222 vaccination. Every receptor here comes from an adult in good health.

The chain recombines TRBV5-1 with TRBJ1-1, with D possibly being TRBD1 (5 bases). The CDR3 length is 15 residues. V was clipped by 0 bases and J by 0 bases, with 9 bases between them. CDR1 is SGHRS and CDR2 is YFSETQ in the germline V gene. The CDR3 region has the DNA TGCGCCAGCAGCTTGGGACAGAACATGAACACTGAAGCTTTCTTT. It yields the protein CASSLGQNMNTEAFF. The whole variable domain, remainder taken from reference TRBV5-1 and TRBJ1-1, is KAGVTQTPRYLIKTRGQQVTLSCSPISGHRSVSWYQQTPGQGLQFLFEYFSETQRNKGNFPGRFSGRQFSNSRSEMNVSTLELGDSALYLCASSLGQNMNTEAFFGQGTRLTVV.

The V gene is TRBV7-6, the J gene TRBJ2-5; D remains ambiguous. There are 12 residues in the CDR3. V lost 0 bases and J lost 5, with 4 bases in between. Germline values: CDR1 SGHVS, CDR2 FNYEAQ. Here the CDR3 reads CASSLAVETQYF. CDR3 bases: TGTGCCAGCAGCTTAGCTGTGGAGACCCAGTACTTC.

This chain uses TRBV3-1 (or the pseudogene TRBV3-2) with TRBJ1-1; tentatively, D is TRBD1 (5 bases). Deletions cut 2 bases from V and 3 bases from J, with 10 bases between. This CDR3 spans 14 amino acids. Germline values: CDR1 LGHDT, CDR2 YNNKEL (reference sequence). The CDR3 is CASSQRGGDTEAFF. The DNA for the CDR3 is TGTGCCAGCAGCCAACGAGGAGGGGACACTGAAGCTTTCTTT.

V and J are TRBV7-9 and TRBJ1-4; no definite D call. This CDR3 is 15 amino acids long. Per germline, CDR1 SEHNR and CDR2 FQNEAQ (reference sequence). V lost 0 bases and J lost 4, with 9 bases in between. CDR3 nucleotide sequence: TGTGCCAGCAGCTTAGCGCCGCCAAGTAATGAAAAACTGTTTTTT. This encodes CASSLAPPSNEKLFF.

The chain carries TRBV2 and TRBJ1-3; unclear D gene. The CDR3 has 14 residues. CDR1 SNHLY and CDR2 FYNNEI come from the germline V gene. The V gene lost 2 bases and the J gene lost 0 bases, with 5 bases spanning the gap. The CDR3 spells CASSEPRSGNTIYF. The CDR3 nucleotides are TGTGCCAGCAGTGAACCGCGCTCTGGAAACACCATATATTTT.

This clone was found once. The chain recombines TRBV6-1 with TRBJ1-5; D gene unclear. Germline V gene sequence: CDR1 MNHNS, CDR2 SASEGT. V shed 2 bases and J shed 5 bases, with 10 bases lying between them. The CDR3 has 14 amino acids. Written as DNA, the CDR3 is TGTGCCAGCAGTGAAAACAGTCCCCATCAGCCCCAGCATTTT. Translating it yields CASSENSPHQPQHF.

The chain employs TRBV6-2 or TRBV6-3 and TRBJ1-1; D is uncertain. Per germline, CDR1 MNHEY and CDR2 SVGEGT. V dropped 3 bases and J dropped 2 bases, with 13 bases sitting between them. This CDR3 has 15 amino acids. CDR3 DNA: TGTGCCAGCAGTTATGACAATTTGGGAAACACTGAAGCTTTCTTT. Amino acid sequence: CASSYDNLGNTEAFF.

The rearrangement uses TRBV5-5 and TRBJ2-1, with a weak D call TRBD1 (5 bases). The CDR3 is 13 residues long. From germline, CDR1 is SGHKS and CDR2 YYEKEE (reference sequence). V was trimmed by 1 base and J by 5 bases, leaving 7 bases between them. Here the CDR3 DNA reads TGTGCCAGCAGCTTGAGGACAAACAATGAGCAGTTCTTC. Its translation: CASSLRTNNEQFF.

This sequence joins TRBV10-3 and TRBJ1-5; 7 bases align to TRBD1. The germline V gene has CDR1 ENHRY and CDR2 SYGVKD. The CDR3 runs 15 residues. Trimming removed 4 bases from V and 2 bases from J; junction bases left unmatched: 5. CDR3 nucleotide sequence: TGTGCCATCAGTGCTAACAGGGGTGGCAATCAGCCCCAGCATTTT. Protein product: CAISANRGGNQPQHF.

The chain combines TRBV2 with TRBJ1-3; D unclear. Germline loops: CDR1 SNHLY, CDR2 FYNNEI. V was cut by 4 bases and J by 0 bases, with 10 bases left in between. The CDR3 consists of 15 residues. This CDR3 reads CASSGTRHSGNTIYF. The CDR3 nucleotides read TGTGCCAGCAGTGGGACGCGGCACTCTGGAAACACCATATATTTT.

V is TRBV4-1 and J is TRBJ2-7; TRBD1 aligns across 7 bases. CDR3 size: 15 residues. J lost 3 bases, V lost 0 bases, and 5 bases had no gene match. The V gene's germline CDR1 is MGHRA and CDR2 YSYEKL. DNA for the CDR3: TGCGCCAGCAGCCAAGATTCTAACAGGGGCTACGAGCAGTACTTC. Its translation: CASSQDSNRGYEQYF.

The chain is built from TRBV6-5 and TRBJ2-7; the match to TRBD2 covers 9 bases. V trimming: 6 bases; J trimming: 3 bases; junction bases outside the gene matches: 9. Germline CDR1 reads MNHEY; CDR2 reads SVGAGI. The CDR3 consists of 15 residues. This CDR3 is CASSRTYSGGYEQYF. The CDR3 DNA reads TGTGCCAGCAGCCGCACTTATAGCGGGGGCTACGAGCAGTACTTC.

This chain connects TRBV11-2 to TRBJ2-1; a possible D gene is TRBD2 (6 bases). Germline V gene lookup returns CDR1 SGHAT and CDR2 FQNNGV. The germline V and J ends were trimmed by 8 bases and 0 bases, with 14 bases remaining between them. CDR3 length: 15 residues. CDR3 residues: CASRGSGTSYNEQFF. In DNA, the CDR3 is TGTGCCAGCCGGGGGTCCGGAACCTCCTACAATGAGCAGTTCTTC.

The chain links TRBV28 to TRBJ2-5, with D unclear. Per germline, CDR1 MDHEN and CDR2 SYDVKM. V was shortened by 3 bases and J by 4 bases, with 6 bases between the two germline ends. The CDR3 spans 12 residues. The CDR3 region is CASSFSRETQYF. The DNA for the CDR3 is TGTGCCAGCAGTTTCAGTAGAGAGACCCAGTACTTC.